This T cell receptor (beta chain) was profiled in a study of cytomegalovirus exposure and HLA in healthy donors. The V gene end was trimmed by 8 bases and the J gene end by 5 bases; junction bases not matched to a gene: 8. The CDR3 has 14 residues. Germline V gene data show CDR1 as MNHEY and CDR2 as SMNVEV (reference sequence). 60 Vbeta and 13 Jbeta primers were used in PCR. Sequencing used immunoSEQ multiplex PCR; TCRdb keeps in-frame clones, though not all of them. The sample records roughly 140,000 clones, about 80% being singletons. The rearrangement joins TRBV27 to TRBJ2-2; TRBD2 agrees at 7 bases. This receptor was obtained from a female donor in good health and CMV-seronegative. Sequencing input: PBMCs. CDR3 loop: CASSASGTTGELFF. CDR3 sequence (DNA): TGTGCCAGCTCAGCCAGCGGGACGACCGGGGAGCTGTTTTTT.